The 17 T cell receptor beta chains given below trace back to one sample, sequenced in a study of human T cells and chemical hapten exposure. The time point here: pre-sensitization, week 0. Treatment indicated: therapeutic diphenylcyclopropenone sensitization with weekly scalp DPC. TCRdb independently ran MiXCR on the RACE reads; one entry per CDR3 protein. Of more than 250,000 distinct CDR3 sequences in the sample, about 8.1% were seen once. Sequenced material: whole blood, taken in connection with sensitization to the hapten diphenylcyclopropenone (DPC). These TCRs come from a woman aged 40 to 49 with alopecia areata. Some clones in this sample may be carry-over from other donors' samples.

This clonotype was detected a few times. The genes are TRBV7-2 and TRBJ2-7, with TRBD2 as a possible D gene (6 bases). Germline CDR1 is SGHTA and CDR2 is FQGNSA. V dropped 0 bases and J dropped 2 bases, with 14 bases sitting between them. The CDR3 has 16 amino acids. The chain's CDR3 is CASSLAVAGRTYEQYF. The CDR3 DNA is TGTGCCAGCAGCTTAGCGGTGGCGGGACGGACCTACGAGCAGTACTTC.

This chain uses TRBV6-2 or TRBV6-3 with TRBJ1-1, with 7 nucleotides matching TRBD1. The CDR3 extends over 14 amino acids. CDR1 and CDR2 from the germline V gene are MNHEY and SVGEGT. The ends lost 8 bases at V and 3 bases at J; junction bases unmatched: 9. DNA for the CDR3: TGTGCCAGCCGACAACCGACAGGGTACACTGAAGCTTTCTTT. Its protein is CASRQPTGYTEAFF.

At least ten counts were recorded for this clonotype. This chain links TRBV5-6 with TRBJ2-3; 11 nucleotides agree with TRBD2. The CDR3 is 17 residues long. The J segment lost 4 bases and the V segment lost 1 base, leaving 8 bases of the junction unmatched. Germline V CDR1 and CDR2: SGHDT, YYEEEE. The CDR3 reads CASSLPSTSGTADTQYF. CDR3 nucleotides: TGTGCCAGCAGCTTGCCCTCGACTAGCGGGACTGCAGATACGCAGTATTTT.

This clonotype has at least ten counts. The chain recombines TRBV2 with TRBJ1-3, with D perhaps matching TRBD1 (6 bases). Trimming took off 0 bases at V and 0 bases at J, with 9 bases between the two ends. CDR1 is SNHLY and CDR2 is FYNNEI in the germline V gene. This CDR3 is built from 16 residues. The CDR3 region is CASSEARGPSGNTIYF. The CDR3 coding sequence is TGTGCCAGCAGTGAAGCCAGGGGACCCTCTGGAAACACCATATATTTT.

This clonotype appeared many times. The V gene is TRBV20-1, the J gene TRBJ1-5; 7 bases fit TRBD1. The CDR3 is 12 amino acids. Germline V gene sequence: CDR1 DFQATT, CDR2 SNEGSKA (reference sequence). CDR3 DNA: TGCAGCCCAGGGACAGAGAATCAGCCCCAGCATTTT. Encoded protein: CSPGTENQPQHF.

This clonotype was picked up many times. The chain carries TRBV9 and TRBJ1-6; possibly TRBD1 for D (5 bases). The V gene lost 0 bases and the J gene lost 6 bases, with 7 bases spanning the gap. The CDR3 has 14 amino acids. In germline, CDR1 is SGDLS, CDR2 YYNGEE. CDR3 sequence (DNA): TGTGCCAGCAGCGTAGGCAGGGTTAATTCACCCCTCCACTTT. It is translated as CASSVGRVNSPLHF.

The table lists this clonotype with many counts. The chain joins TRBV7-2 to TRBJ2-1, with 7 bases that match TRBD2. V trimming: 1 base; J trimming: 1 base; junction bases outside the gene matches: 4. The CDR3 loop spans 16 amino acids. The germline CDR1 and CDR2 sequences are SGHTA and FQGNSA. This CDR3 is CASSLGGRGSYNEQFF. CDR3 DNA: TGTGCCAGCAGCTTAGGAGGGAGGGGATCCTACAATGAGCAGTTCTTC.

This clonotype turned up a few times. CDR3 sequence: CSALRQSPSGANVLTF. CDR3 bases: TGCAGTGCGCTTCGACAATCTCCCTCTGGGGCCAACGTCCTGACTTTC. This chain links TRBV20-1 with TRBJ2-6; D is ambiguous. This CDR3 is 16 amino acids long. The V and J ends lost 6 bases and 0 bases respectively, with 15 bases between them. Germline V gives CDR1 DFQATT, CDR2 SNEGSKA (reference sequence).

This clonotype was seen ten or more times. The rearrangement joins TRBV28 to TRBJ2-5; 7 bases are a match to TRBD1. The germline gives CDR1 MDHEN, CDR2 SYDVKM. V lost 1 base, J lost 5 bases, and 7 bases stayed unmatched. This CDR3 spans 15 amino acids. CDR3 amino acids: CASSLLQGVAETQYF. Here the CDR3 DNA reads TGTGCCAGCAGTTTATTGCAGGGGGTGGCGGAGACCCAGTACTTC.

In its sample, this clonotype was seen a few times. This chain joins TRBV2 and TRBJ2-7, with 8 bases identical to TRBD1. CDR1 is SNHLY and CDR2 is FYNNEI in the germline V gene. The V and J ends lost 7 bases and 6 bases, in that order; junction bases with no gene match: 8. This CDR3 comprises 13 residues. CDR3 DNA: TGTGCCAGCAACAGGAGGACAGGGTCCGAGCAGTACTTC. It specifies CASNRRTGSEQYF.

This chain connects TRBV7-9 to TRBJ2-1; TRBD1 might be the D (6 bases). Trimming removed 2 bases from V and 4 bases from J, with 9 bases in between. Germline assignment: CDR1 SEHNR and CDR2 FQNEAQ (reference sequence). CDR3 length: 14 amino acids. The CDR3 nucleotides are TGTGCCAGCAGCTTACCTACAGGGTACAATGAGCAGTTCTTC. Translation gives CASSLPTGYNEQFF. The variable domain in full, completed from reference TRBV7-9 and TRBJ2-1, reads DTGVSQNPRHKITKRGQNVTFRCDPISEHNRLYWYRQTLGQGPEFLTYFQNEAQLEKSRLLSDRFSAERPKGSFSTLEIQRTEQGDSAMYLCASSLPTGYNEQFFGPGTRLTVL.

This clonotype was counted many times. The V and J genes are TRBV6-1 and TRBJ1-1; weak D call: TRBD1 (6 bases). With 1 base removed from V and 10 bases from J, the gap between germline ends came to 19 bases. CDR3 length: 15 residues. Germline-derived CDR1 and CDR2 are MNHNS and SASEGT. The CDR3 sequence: CASSEDQGKVGGAFF. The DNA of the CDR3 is TGTGCCAGCAGTGAAGATCAGGGGAAAGTAGGGGGAGCTTTCTTT.

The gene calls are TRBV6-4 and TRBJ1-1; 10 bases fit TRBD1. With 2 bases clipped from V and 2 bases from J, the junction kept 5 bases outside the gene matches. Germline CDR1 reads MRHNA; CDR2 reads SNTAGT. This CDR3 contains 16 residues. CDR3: CASSDDRGPGNTEAFF. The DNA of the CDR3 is TGTGCCAGCAGTGACGACAGGGGGCCGGGTAACACTGAAGCTTTCTTT.

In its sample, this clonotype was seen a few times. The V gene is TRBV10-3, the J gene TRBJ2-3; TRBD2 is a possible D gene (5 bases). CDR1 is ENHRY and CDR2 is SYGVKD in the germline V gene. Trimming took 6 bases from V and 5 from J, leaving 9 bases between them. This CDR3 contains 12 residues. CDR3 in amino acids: CAISPRGDTQYF. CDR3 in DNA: TGTGCCATCAGCCCCCGGGGAGATACGCAGTATTTT.

The CDR3 sequence is CASSYLAETDTQYF. The CDR3 nucleotides read TGTGCCAGCAGTTATCTAGCGGAGACAGATACGCAGTATTTT. The gene calls are TRBV6-2 or TRBV6-3 and TRBJ2-3, with 7 bases identical to TRBD2. The CDR3 contains 14 residues. Germline V gene data show CDR1 as MNHEY and CDR2 as SVGEGT. V was clipped by 3 bases and J by 3 bases; unmatched bases: 3.

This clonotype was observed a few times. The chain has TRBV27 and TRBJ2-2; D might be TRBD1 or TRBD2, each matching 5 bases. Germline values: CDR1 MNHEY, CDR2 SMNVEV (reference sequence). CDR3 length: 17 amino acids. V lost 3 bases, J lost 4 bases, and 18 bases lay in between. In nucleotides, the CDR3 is TGTGCCAGCAGTTTCCAAAAGGGACGGGACGTCACCGGGGAGCTGTTTTTT. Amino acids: CASSFQKGRDVTGELFF.

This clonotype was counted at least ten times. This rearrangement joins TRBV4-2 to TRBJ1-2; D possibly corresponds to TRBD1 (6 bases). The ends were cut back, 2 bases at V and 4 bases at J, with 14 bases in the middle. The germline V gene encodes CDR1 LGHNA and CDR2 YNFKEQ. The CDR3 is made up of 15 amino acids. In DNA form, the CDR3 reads TGTGCCAGCAGCCAATCTCTGGGGGGCCCCTATGGCTACACCTTC. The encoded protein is CASSQSLGGPYGYTF.